The sequence of this T cell receptor (beta chain) was determined in a study of blood T cell repertoires in COVID-19. The CDR3 length is 18 residues. Germline CDR1 SGDLS, CDR2 YYNGEE. V dropped 0 bases and J dropped 3 bases, with 18 bases sitting between them. Produced via immunoSEQ multiplex PCR; TCRdb's table is partial and in-frame only. Of about 200,000 clones in the sample, approximately 80% were seen once. This clone was detected ten times or more. This TCR came from a man in his fifties or sixties with active or convalescent COVID-19. Sequenced: peripheral blood. J is TRBJ2-2 and V is TRBV9; D may be TRBD2 (6 bases). CDR3 bases: TGTGCCAGCAGCGTAGGATTTGCGCGGGAAGAGGACACCGGGGAGCTGTTTTTT. As protein: CASSVGFAREEDTGELFF.